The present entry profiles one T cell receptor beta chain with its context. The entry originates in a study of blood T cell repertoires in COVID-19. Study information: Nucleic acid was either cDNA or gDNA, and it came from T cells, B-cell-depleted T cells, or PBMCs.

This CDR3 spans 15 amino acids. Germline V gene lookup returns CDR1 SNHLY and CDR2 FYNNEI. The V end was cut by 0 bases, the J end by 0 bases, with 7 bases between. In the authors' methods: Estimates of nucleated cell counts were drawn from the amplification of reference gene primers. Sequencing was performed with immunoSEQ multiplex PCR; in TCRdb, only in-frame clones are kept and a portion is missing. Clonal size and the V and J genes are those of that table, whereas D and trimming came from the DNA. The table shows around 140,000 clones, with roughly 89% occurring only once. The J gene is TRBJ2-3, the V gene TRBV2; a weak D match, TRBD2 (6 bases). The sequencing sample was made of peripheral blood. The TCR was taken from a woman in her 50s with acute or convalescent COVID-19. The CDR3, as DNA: TGTGCCAGCAGTGAAGCTAGCGGCAGCACAGATACGCAGTATTTT. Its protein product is CASSEASGSTDTQYF.